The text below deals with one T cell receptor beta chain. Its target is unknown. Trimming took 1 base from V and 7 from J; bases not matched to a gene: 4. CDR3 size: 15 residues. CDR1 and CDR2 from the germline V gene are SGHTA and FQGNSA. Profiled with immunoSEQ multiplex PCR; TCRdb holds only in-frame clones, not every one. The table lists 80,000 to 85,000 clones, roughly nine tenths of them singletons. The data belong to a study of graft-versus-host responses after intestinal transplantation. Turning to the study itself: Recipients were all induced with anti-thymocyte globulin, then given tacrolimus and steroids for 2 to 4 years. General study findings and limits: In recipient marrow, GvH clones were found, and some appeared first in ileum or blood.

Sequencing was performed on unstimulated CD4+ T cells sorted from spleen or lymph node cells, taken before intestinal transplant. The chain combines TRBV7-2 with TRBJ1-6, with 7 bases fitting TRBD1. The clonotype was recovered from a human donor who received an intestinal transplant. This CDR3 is CASSLGLRGNSPLHF. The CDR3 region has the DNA TGTGCCAGCAGCTTAGGACTCAGGGGGAATTCACCCCTCCACTTT.